The 14 T cell receptor beta chains presented below share a single source sample, sequenced in a study of beta chain features in type 1 diabetes. Expressed TCRB transcripts were sequenced because the entire RNA isolate underwent reverse transcription. Clones were sequenced by immunoSEQ multiplex PCR, and TCRdb holds only the in-frame ones, with some missing. The sample carries nearly 250,000 clones, roughly 14% recorded once. Sequencing was performed on naive CD4+ T cells from blood. Receptors originate from a woman between 40 and 50 years old in good health.

This rearrangement joins TRBV5-1 to TRBJ1-2, with D perhaps TRBD1 (6 bases). Trimming left V 0 bases short and J 3 bases short, with 12 bases between. Per germline, CDR1 SGHRS and CDR2 YFSETQ. CDR3 length: 15 amino acids. The CDR3 sequence: CASSLAGAGDYGYTF. The DNA of the CDR3 is TGCGCCAGCAGCTTGGCGGGGGCGGGGGACTATGGCTACACCTTC. Looking up the rest from reference TRBV5-1 and TRBJ1-2 gives the full variable domain: KAGVTQTPRYLIKTRGQQVTLSCSPISGHRSVSWYQQTPGQGLQFLFEYFSETQRNKGNFPGRFSGRQFSNSRSEMNVSTLELGDSALYLCASSLAGAGDYGYTFGSGTRLTVV.

The table lists this clone with a few counts. The gene calls are TRBV6-1 and TRBJ2-5; possible D gene TRBD1, 5 bases. Germline-derived CDR1 and CDR2 are MNHNS and SASEGT. The V end was cut by 7 bases, the J end by 13 bases, with 19 bases between. The CDR3 covers 12 residues. The CDR3 loop is CASNYPYGQLYF. The CDR3 DNA reads TGTGCCAGCAACTACCCATACGGACAACTGTACTTC.

This clone was seen more than once but under ten times. The chain couples TRBV19 to TRBJ1-2; no clear D gene. Germline CDR1 reads LNHDA; CDR2 reads SQIVND (reference sequence). The CDR3 spans 11 residues. V was trimmed by 4 bases and J by 8 bases, leaving 8 bases between them. CDR3 sequence (DNA): TGTGCCAGTAGTAGGGCTGACGGCTACACCTTC. Its translation is CASSRADGYTF.

This clone has a handful of counts. V gene TRBV18 combines with J gene TRBJ2-5; D gene unclear. Germline lookup yields CDR1 KGHSH and CDR2 LQKENI. This CDR3 has 13 amino acids. V shed 2 bases and J shed 1 base, with 5 bases lying between them. The CDR3 here is CASSPASQETQYF. CDR3 nucleotide sequence: TGTGCCAGCTCACCAGCCAGCCAAGAGACCCAGTACTTC.

This clone came up a few times. The CDR3 DNA reads TGTGCCAGCAGCACCGGGACAGTGACGTACGAGCAGTACTTC. This gives the protein CASSTGTVTYEQYF. The V gene is TRBV7-2, the J gene TRBJ2-7; 7 nucleotides align to TRBD1. The germline CDR1 and CDR2 sequences are SGHTA and FQGNSA. With 5 bases clipped from V and 4 bases from J, the junction kept 8 bases outside the gene matches. This CDR3 is 14 amino acids long.

This clone appeared a few times. The chain recombines TRBV27 with TRBJ2-5; D perhaps matches TRBD1 (5 bases). CDR1 MNHEY and CDR2 SMNVEV come from the germline V gene (reference sequence). The V and J ends lost 5 bases and 1 base respectively, with 17 bases between them. CDR3 length equals 16 residues. CDR3 coding DNA: TGTGCCAGCAGTCGACGCTCGGACACTGGCCAAGAGACCCAGTACTTC. It encodes CASSRRSDTGQETQYF.

J is TRBJ1-1 and V is TRBV6-5, with 9 bases identical to TRBD1. Germline V CDR1 and CDR2: MNHEY, SVGAGI. CDR3 length equals 14 residues. The ends lost 6 bases at V and 6 bases at J; junction bases unmatched: 8. CDR3 sequence: CASRGTGLTSEAFF. The CDR3 DNA sequence: TGTGCCAGCAGGGGGACAGGGTTGACCTCTGAAGCTTTCTTT.

Only a few counts were recorded for this clone. This chain uses TRBV9 with TRBJ2-3; no clear D. Trimming cost V 2 bases and J 4 bases, with 5 bases left between them. CDR3 size: 12 residues. From germline, CDR1 is SGDLS and CDR2 YYNGEE. CDR3: CASSVRADTQYF. DNA of the CDR3: TGTGCCAGCAGCGTGCGAGCAGATACGCAGTATTTT.

V usage is TRBV7-2 and J usage is TRBJ1-4; D might be TRBD1 (5 bases). The germline V gene encodes CDR1 SGHTA and CDR2 FQGNSA. The CDR3 totals 16 residues. Between the trimmed V and J ends, which lost 0 bases and 2 bases, there was a span of 10 bases. The CDR3 sequence is CASSLAKGRTNEKLFF. In DNA, the CDR3 is TGTGCCAGCAGCTTAGCGAAGGGGAGGACTAATGAAAAACTGTTTTTT.

The V gene is TRBV6-5, the J gene TRBJ2-3; tentative D call: TRBD1 (5 bases). V lost 2 bases and J 2 bases, leaving 14 bases between the germline ends. The CDR3 covers 16 residues. CDR1 and CDR2 from the germline V gene are MNHEY and SVGAGI. The DNA for the CDR3 is TGTGCCAGCAGTTACGGGGCAGGAGTCTACACAGATACGCAGTATTTT. It specifies CASSYGAGVYTDTQYF.

This clone has just a few counts. The chain uses TRBV18 and TRBJ1-5, with 9 bases lining up with TRBD1. This CDR3 comprises 19 residues. Per the germline V gene, CDR1 is KGHSH and CDR2 is LQKENI. V shed 6 bases and J 0 bases; nucleotides not matched to a gene: 15. CDR3 DNA sequence: TGTGCCAGCTCCAGCCGGGGGACAGGGCATACTTCTAGCAATCAGCCCCAGCATTTT. It encodes CASSSRGTGHTSSNQPQHF.

This clone was picked up a small number of times. This chain uses TRBV4-3 with TRBJ2-7, with a possible D match to TRBD1 (6 bases). Trimming took 0 bases from V and 2 from J, leaving 11 bases between them. From germline, CDR1 is LGHNA and CDR2 YSLEER. There are 15 residues in the CDR3. CDR3 in amino acids: CASSQEGRGPYEQYF. Written as DNA, the CDR3 is TGCGCCAGCAGCCAAGAAGGCAGGGGTCCCTACGAGCAGTACTTC.

This clone turned up a few times. V gene TRBV2 combines with J gene TRBJ1-5, with 10 nucleotides matching TRBD1. The germline CDR1 and CDR2 sequences are SNHLY and FYNNEI. This CDR3 has 14 residues. Germline trimming cut 3 bases from V and 6 bases from J; bases unmatched to any gene: 2. The CDR3 is CASSETGGPQPQHF. CDR3 DNA: TGTGCCAGCAGTGAGACAGGGGGCCCTCAGCCCCAGCATTTT.

Concerning this clone itself: One junction end disagrees with the germline gene, perhaps due to a read error. In DNA, the CDR3 is TGTGCCAGCAGCTTAGGTCTGCCCGACAGGGTCCATATTCGCTTT. Its protein is CASSLGLPDRVHIRF. This sequence joins TRBV7-6 and TRBJ1-6, with 7 bases that match TRBD1. The CDR3 has 15 amino acids. Germline CDR1 SGHVS, CDR2 FNYEAQ.